One sample yielded the 21 T cell receptor beta chains listed below, sequenced in a study of cytomegalovirus exposure and HLA in healthy donors. The primer mix had 60 Vbeta and 13 Jbeta primers. Clones were sequenced by immunoSEQ multiplex PCR, and TCRdb holds only the in-frame ones, with some missing. The repertoire holds around 120,000 clones, with about three quarters as singletons. Sequenced material: PBMCs. These receptor sequences come from a man in his 60s in good health and CMV-seropositive.

The chain has TRBV6-1 and TRBJ2-5, with TRBD1 matching 7 bases. Gene TRBJ2-7 matches the end of the DNA better, so the J call may be wrong. CDR3 length: 13 residues. Germline CDR1 MNHNS, CDR2 SASEGT. This CDR3 reads CASKQGQKGEQYF. The CDR3 nucleotides are TGTGCCAGCAAACAGGGGCAGAAAGGCGAGCAGTACTTC.

This clone was seen more than once but under ten times. The J gene is TRBJ1-1, the V gene TRBV10-1; TRBD1 is a possible D gene (5 bases). The germline V gene encodes CDR1 WNHNN and CDR2 SYGVQD (reference sequence). V lost 6 bases and J 0 bases, leaving 11 bases between the germline ends. This CDR3 has 14 residues. The CDR3 spells CASRPRGLNTEAFF. CDR3 sequence (DNA): TGCGCCAGCAGACCCCGGGGGTTGAACACTGAAGCTTTCTTT.

V is TRBV15 and J is TRBJ2-2; the match to TRBD1 covers 10 bases. Germline V lookup: CDR1 LNHNV, CDR2 YYDKDF (reference sequence). This CDR3 spans 16 amino acids. V was pared by 4 bases and J by 4 bases, with 6 bases of the junction left unmatched. The CDR3 here is CATSTEDRGGTGELFF. DNA of the CDR3: TGTGCCACCAGCACCGAGGACAGGGGGGGCACCGGGGAGCTGTTTTTT.

V usage is TRBV10-3 and J usage is TRBJ1-3; D is possibly TRBD1 (6 bases). CDR1 ENHRY and CDR2 SYGVKD come from the germline V gene. This CDR3 spans 17 amino acids. V was cut by 2 bases and J by 0 bases, with 14 bases left in between. This chain's CDR3 is CAISEGDITSSGNTIYF. The CDR3 DNA is TGTGCCATCAGTGAGGGGGACATCACAAGCTCTGGAAACACCATATATTTT.

This clone was counted between two and nine times. A junction boundary mismatches the germline segment, possibly from a read error. V and J are TRBV6-1 and TRBJ2-7; 7 bases agree with TRBD1. Per the germline V gene, CDR1 is MNHNS and CDR2 is SASEGT. This CDR3 contains 14 residues. The CDR3 bases are TGTGCCAGCAATAAACGGACAGGCTCCCACGAGCAGTACTTC. Translated: CASNKRTGSHEQYF.

This chain connects TRBV5-4 to TRBJ2-7, with a weak D call TRBD1 (6 bases). Germline lookup yields CDR1 SGHNT and CDR2 YYREEE (reference sequence). The V end lost 3 bases, the J end lost 0 bases, and 13 bases lay between the germline ends. CDR3 length: 15 amino acids. CDR3: CASSSTGSHSYEQYF. DNA for the CDR3: TGTGCCAGCAGCTCCACAGGGTCCCACTCCTACGAGCAGTACTTC.

The J gene is TRBJ2-7, the V gene TRBV28; the match to TRBD1 covers 8 bases. Trimming at V came to 6 bases and at J to 4 bases, leaving 8 bases not matched to a gene. Germline CDR1 MDHEN, CDR2 SYDVKM. The CDR3 is 14 amino acids. The CDR3 loop is CASSHRGLNYEQYF. In nucleotides, the CDR3 is TGTGCCAGCAGCCACAGGGGGTTGAATTACGAGCAGTACTTC.

The chain carries TRBV6-1 and TRBJ1-2; TRBD1 matches at 12 bases. Germline V gene data show CDR1 as MNHNS and CDR2 as SASEGT. The V gene end was trimmed by 3 bases and the J gene end by 4 bases; junction bases not matched to a gene: 6. The CDR3 has 16 residues. This chain's CDR3 is CASSDDGTGGAYGYTF. Here the CDR3 DNA reads TGTGCCAGCAGTGATGACGGGACAGGGGGCGCCTATGGCTACACCTTC.

This clone was observed a handful of times. The rearrangement joins TRBV30 to TRBJ1-2, with D uncertain. The germline V and J ends were trimmed by 0 bases and 3 bases, with 11 bases remaining between them. Per the germline V gene, CDR1 is GTSNPN and CDR2 is SVGIG (reference sequence). CDR3 length equals 14 residues. CDR3 loop: CAWSVRGLHYGYTF. The DNA of the CDR3 is TGTGCCTGGAGTGTACGAGGCCTTCACTATGGCTACACCTTC.

V usage is TRBV21-1 and J usage is TRBJ1-1. TRBV21-1 is tagged as a pseudogene. The CDR3 spans 19 residues. CDR3 protein: CASSKDCWTEPAGVTEAFF. Here the CDR3 DNA reads TGTGCCAGCAGCAAAGATTGCTGGACGGAGCCTGCGGGGGTGACTGAAGCTTTCTTT.

This clone was found once. This rearrangement joins TRBV27 to TRBJ2-7, with a weak D call TRBD1 (6 bases). The ends were cut back, 6 bases at V and 7 bases at J, with 22 bases in the middle. From germline, CDR1 is MNHEY and CDR2 SMNVEV (reference sequence). The CDR3 spans 15 residues. The CDR3 sequence: CASSSSWAGVREQYF. For the CDR3, the DNA is TGTGCCAGCAGCTCAAGCTGGGCAGGGGTCAGGGAGCAGTACTTC.

J is TRBJ1-6 and V is TRBV28; weak D call: TRBD1 (6 bases). The CDR3 covers 14 residues. CDR1 MDHEN and CDR2 SYDVKM come from the germline V gene. Trimming shortened V by 7 bases and J by 8 bases, and 15 bases separated the two germline ends. The CDR3 coding sequence is TGTGCCAGCACCCCCGGGACATTACATTCACCCCTCCACTTT. Amino acid sequence: CASTPGTLHSPLHF.

V gene TRBV5-6 combines with J gene TRBJ1-4; 7 bases line up with TRBD1. Germline V gene sequence: CDR1 SGHDT, CDR2 YYEEEE. This CDR3 region has 14 residues. Trimming took 2 bases from V and 5 from J; bases not matched to a gene: 3. The CDR3 region is CASSFGTDNEKLFF. CDR3 coding DNA: TGTGCCAGCAGCTTCGGGACAGACAATGAAAAACTGTTTTTT.

On this clone itself: One junction end disagrees with the germline gene, perhaps due to a read error. The chain uses TRBV6-1 and TRBJ1-2; 10 bases agree with TRBD1. The CDR3 is 11 amino acids. The germline gives CDR1 MNHNS, CDR2 SASEGT. In DNA, the CDR3 is TGTGCCAGCAGTGAAGGTGGGACAGGGGACTTC. Translated, it gives CASSEGGTGDF.

The chain is built from TRBV19 and TRBJ2-5; 8 positions match TRBD1. Germline V gene sequence: CDR1 LNHDA, CDR2 SQIVND (reference sequence). The V segment lost 5 bases and the J segment 4 bases; nucleotides outside the gene matches: 3. The CDR3 totals 13 residues. CDR3 region: CASSFTGGETQYF. The CDR3 nucleotides are TGTGCCAGTAGTTTTACAGGGGGAGAGACCCAGTACTTC.

The chain combines TRBV7-9 with TRBJ2-3; TRBD2 matches 9 bases. CDR3 length: 15 amino acids. V was clipped by 5 bases and J by 3 bases; unmatched bases: 6. Germline loops: CDR1 SEHNR, CDR2 FQNEAQ (reference sequence). CDR3 loop: CASSPSGGSTDTQYF. CDR3 in DNA: TGTGCCAGCAGCCCGAGCGGGGGGTCGACAGATACGCAGTATTTT.

The V call is TRBV6-7, the J call TRBJ1-1; tentatively, D is TRBD1 (5 bases). TRBV6-7 has ORF status, its function being uncertain. V was clipped by 6 bases and J by 4 bases, with 18 bases between them. The CDR3 contains 15 residues. DNA for the CDR3: TGTGCCAGCAGGCAATCCAGGGTTTTTCGCACTGAAGCTTTCTTT. It is translated as CASRQSRVFRTEAFF.

The J gene is TRBJ1-4, the V gene TRBV28; tentative D call: TRBD1 (5 bases). The CDR3 runs to 16 residues. CDR1 and CDR2 from the germline V gene are MDHEN and SYDVKM. The V end lost 2 bases, the J end lost 5 bases, and 15 bases lay between the germline ends. CDR3: CASSLPLGAGNEKLFF. For the CDR3, the DNA is TGTGCCAGCAGTTTACCGCTAGGGGCCGGGAATGAAAAACTGTTTTTT. The full variable domain, its missing parts supplied by reference TRBV28 and TRBJ1-4, is DVKVTQSSRYLVKRTGEKVFLECVQDMDHENMFWYRQDPGLGLRLIYFSYDVKMKEKGDIPEGYSVSREKKERFSLILESASTNQTSMYLCASSLPLGAGNEKLFFGSGTQLSVL.

This clone was picked up a small number of times. The chain joins TRBV28 to TRBJ2-7; D might be TRBD1 (6 bases). Germline V gene data show CDR1 as MDHEN and CDR2 as SYDVKM. V shed 3 bases and J shed 0 bases, with 9 bases lying between them. CDR3 length: 14 amino acids. The CDR3 DNA reads TGTGCCAGCAGTTTTACAGGGAGCTCCTACGAGCAGTACTTC. This sequence encodes CASSFTGSSYEQYF.

The chain combines TRBV5-1 with TRBJ2-5; 7 bases are shared with TRBD2. Trimming cost V 2 bases and J 5 bases; bases outside gene matches: 6. Per germline, CDR1 SGHRS and CDR2 YFSETQ. The CDR3 runs 14 residues. The CDR3: CASSLAGQAETQYF. In DNA form, the CDR3 reads TGCGCCAGCAGCTTAGCGGGGCAAGCCGAGACCCAGTACTTC. Complete variable domain (other parts from reference TRBV5-1 and TRBJ2-5): KAGVTQTPRYLIKTRGQQVTLSCSPISGHRSVSWYQQTPGQGLQFLFEYFSETQRNKGNFPGRFSGRQFSNSRSEMNVSTLELGDSALYLCASSLAGQAETQYFGPGTRLLVL.

This clone has just a few counts. The chain recombines TRBV7-3 with TRBJ2-7; tentative D call: TRBD1 (5 bases). CDR1 is SGHTA, CDR2 FQGTGA, per germline. Trimming pared 4 bases from V and 2 bases from J, leaving 12 bases between. The CDR3 extends over 14 amino acids. CDR3 in amino acids: CASSSFDRPYEQYF. The CDR3, as DNA: TGTGCCAGCAGCTCTTTCGACAGACCCTACGAGCAGTACTTC.